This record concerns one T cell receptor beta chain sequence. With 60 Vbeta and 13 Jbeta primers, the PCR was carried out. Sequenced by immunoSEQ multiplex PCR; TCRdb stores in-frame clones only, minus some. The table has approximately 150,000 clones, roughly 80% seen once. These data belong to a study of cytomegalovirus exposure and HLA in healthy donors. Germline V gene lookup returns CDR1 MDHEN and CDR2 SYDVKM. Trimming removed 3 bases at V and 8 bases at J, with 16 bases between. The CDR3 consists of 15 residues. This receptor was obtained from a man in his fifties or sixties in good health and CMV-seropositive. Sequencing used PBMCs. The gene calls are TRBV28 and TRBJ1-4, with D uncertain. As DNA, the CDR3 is TGTGCCAGCAGTTTTGGGTCCGGGGATCAGGAAAAACTGTTTTTT. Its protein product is CASSFGSGDQEKLFF.